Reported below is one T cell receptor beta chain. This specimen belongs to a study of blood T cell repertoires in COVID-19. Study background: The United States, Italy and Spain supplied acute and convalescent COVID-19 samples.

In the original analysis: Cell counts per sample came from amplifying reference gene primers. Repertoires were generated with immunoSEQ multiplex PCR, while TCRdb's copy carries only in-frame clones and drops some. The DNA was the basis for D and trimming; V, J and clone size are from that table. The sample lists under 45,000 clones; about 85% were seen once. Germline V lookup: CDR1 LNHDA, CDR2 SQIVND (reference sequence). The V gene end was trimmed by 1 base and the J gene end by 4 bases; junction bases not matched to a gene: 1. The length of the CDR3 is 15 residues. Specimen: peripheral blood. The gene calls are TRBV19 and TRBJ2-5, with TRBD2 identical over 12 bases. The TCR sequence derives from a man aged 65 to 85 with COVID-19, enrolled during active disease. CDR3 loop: CASSIGGLAGETQYF. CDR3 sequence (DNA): TGTGCCAGTAGTATAGGGGGACTAGCGGGAGAGACCCAGTACTTC.